Sequencing of this T cell receptor beta chain was carried out in a study of radiotherapy plus CTLA-4 blockade in lung cancer. Findings and caveats of the study: Increased serum interferon-beta after radiation also reportedly predicted response strongly. Clones derived from tumor TCRs expanded in blood after radiotherapy plus ipilimumab.

The study gave focal radiation plus ipilimumab CTLA-4 blockade to patients with chemo-refractory metastatic non-small-cell lung cancer. A note on this clone: The antigen is not known.

The data were produced by immunoSEQ multiplex PCR, yet TCRdb's version contains in-frame clones alone and is incomplete. Found here are roughly 86,000 clones, roughly 80% of them singletons; the top ten hold 0.82%. The source is a human donor with non-small cell lung cancer who had stable disease on radiotherapy plus ipilimumab. Source: peripheral blood, taken from a patient treated with radiotherapy plus ipilimumab.

The DNA for the CDR3 is TGTGCCAGCAGTTCTGCGGGGACGGGCTATGGCTACACCTTC. Its protein product is CASSSAGTGYGYTF. This sequence joins TRBV28 and TRBJ1-2, with D possibly being TRBD1 (5 bases). V lost 4 bases and J 4 bases, leaving 13 bases between the germline ends. This CDR3 region has 14 residues. Looked up from germline, CDR1 is MDHEN and CDR2 is SYDVKM.